The 21 T cell receptor beta chains given below trace back to one sample, sequenced in a study of shared clonotypes between healthy human individuals. The protocol was immunoSEQ multiplex PCR, while the TCRdb copy is restricted to in-frame clones and leaves out a portion. The sample holds roughly 2.2 million clones, 93% seen once. The sequenced material came from naive CD4+ T cells from PBMCs. As for subset: CD45RA+ positively selected. Every receptor here comes from a man aged 18 to 30 in good health. Some clones in this sample may be carry-over from other donors' samples.

The gene calls are TRBV29-1 and TRBJ2-3, with TRBD1 as a possible D gene (5 bases). Looked up from germline, CDR1 is SQVTM and CDR2 is ANQGSEA. This CDR3 contains 13 residues. V was pared by 7 bases and J by 3 bases, with 14 bases between. CDR3 in amino acids: CSGLIGATDTQYF. The CDR3 DNA reads as TGCAGCGGTCTAATAGGGGCAACAGATACGCAGTATTTT.

Only a few counts were recorded for this clone. The rearrangement uses TRBV5-4 and TRBJ1-1, with 7 bases identical to TRBD1. Germline CDR1 reads SGHNT; CDR2 reads YYREEE (reference sequence). With V trimmed by 4 bases and J by 1 base, 7 bases remained unmatched. The CDR3 totals 15 residues. The CDR3 DNA sequence: TGTGCCAGCAGCGATAGCACAGGGGCGAACACTGAAGCTTTCTTT. This gives the protein CASSDSTGANTEAFF.

This chain uses TRBV4-2 with TRBJ1-2; the match to TRBD1 covers 10 bases. The CDR3 covers 18 residues. Germline V CDR1 and CDR2: LGHNA, YNFKEQ. J lost 2 bases, V lost 3 bases, and 12 bases had no gene match. In DNA form, the CDR3 reads TGTGCCAGCAGCCAGTTTTTTGACAGGGGGCCGGTAAACTATGGCTACACCTTC. Protein: CASSQFFDRGPVNYGYTF.

The chain combines TRBV28 with TRBJ2-7, with 9 bases that match TRBD2. With 3 bases clipped from V and 6 bases from J, the junction kept 6 bases outside the gene matches. The germline V gene has CDR1 MDHEN and CDR2 SYDVKM. This CDR3 has 14 amino acids. The CDR3 DNA is TGTGCCAGCAGTTTGAGCGGGAGGAAGAGCGAGCAGTACTTC. It yields the protein CASSLSGRKSEQYF.

The CDR3 loop reads CASSARRFGHEKLFF. The CDR3 nucleotides read TGTGCCAGCAGCGCAAGGCGGTTCGGACATGAAAAACTGTTTTTT. V gene TRBV28 combines with J gene TRBJ1-4; D not certain. The germline V gene encodes CDR1 MDHEN and CDR2 SYDVKM. V dropped 6 bases and J dropped 6 bases, with 17 bases sitting between them. This CDR3 has 15 amino acids.

The V gene is TRBV7-2, the J gene TRBJ2-7; 11 bases match TRBD1. Germline trimming cut 4 bases from V and 3 bases from J; bases unmatched to any gene: 5. Germline V gene lookup returns CDR1 SGHTA and CDR2 FQGNSA. The CDR3 length is 15 residues. Here the CDR3 reads CASSSGTGGFYEQYF. DNA of the CDR3: TGTGCCAGCAGCTCGGGGACAGGGGGTTTCTACGAGCAGTACTTC.

This chain connects TRBV10-3 to TRBJ2-1, with 10 bases fitting TRBD2. With V trimmed by 4 bases and J by 8 bases, 5 bases remained unmatched. The CDR3 contains 14 residues. Germline V gene sequence: CDR1 ENHRY, CDR2 SYGVKD. CDR3 amino acids: CAISVSGRADEQFF. CDR3 DNA sequence: TGTGCCATCAGTGTCAGCGGGAGGGCGGATGAGCAGTTCTTC.

This sequence joins TRBV27 and TRBJ2-3, with TRBD2 identical over 9 bases. The CDR3 runs 15 residues. Germline V lookup: CDR1 MNHEY, CDR2 SMNVEV (reference sequence). Losses at the gene ends were 3 bases for V and 2 bases for J; bases not matched to a gene: 3. CDR3 protein: CASSLAGGLTDTQYF. As DNA, the CDR3 is TGTGCCAGCAGTTTGGCGGGAGGGCTCACAGATACGCAGTATTTT.

The chain couples TRBV9 to TRBJ2-7; D call uncertain. CDR1 is SGDLS, CDR2 YYNGEE, per germline. The V and J ends lost 5 bases and 6 bases respectively, with 6 bases between them. This CDR3 contains 10 residues. The CDR3 coding sequence is TGTGCCAGCAGGGGCGGCGAGCAGTACTTC. Amino acids: CASRGGEQYF.

The rearrangement joins TRBV7-2 to TRBJ2-5; D call uncertain. The CDR3 loop spans 12 amino acids. Germline V gene lookup returns CDR1 SGHTA and CDR2 FQGNSA. Trimming took off 3 bases at V and 1 base at J, with 3 bases between the two ends. The CDR3 DNA reads TGTGCCAGCAGCTTCGCCCAAGAGACCCAGTACTTC. Its protein product is CASSFAQETQYF.

V and J are TRBV2 and TRBJ2-2, with 10 bases lining up with TRBD1. J was trimmed by 0 bases and V by 7 bases; bases with no gene match: 2. Germline values: CDR1 SNHLY, CDR2 FYNNEI. The CDR3 runs to 15 residues. The CDR3 coding sequence is TGTGCCAGCAAGGGACAGGGGCCGAACACCGGGGAGCTGTTTTTT. Protein product: CASKGQGPNTGELFF. The whole variable domain, filled in from reference TRBV2 and TRBJ2-2, reads EPEVTQTPSHQVTQMGQEVILRCVPISNHLYFYWYRQILGQKVEFLVSFYNNEISEKSEIFDDQFSVERPDGSNFTLKIRSTKLEDSAMYFCASKGQGPNTGELFFGEGSRLTVL.

Details on this clone: Other DNA sequences of this sample code for an identical CDR3. The chain combines TRBV11-1 with TRBJ2-3; no definite D call. V was shortened by 5 bases and J by 1 base, with 13 bases between the two germline ends. Germline CDR1 SGHAT, CDR2 FQDESV (reference sequence). The CDR3 is 15 amino acids. The CDR3 loop reads CASSPPRTGTDTQYF. DNA of the CDR3: TGTGCCAGCAGCCCCCCTAGGACCGGCACAGATACGCAGTATTTT. Drawing the rest from reference TRBV11-1 and TRBJ2-3, the complete variable domain is EAEVAQSPRYKITEKSQAVAFWCDPISGHATLYWYRQILGQGPELLVQFQDESVVDDSQLPKDRFSAERLKGVDSTLKIQPAELGDSAMYLCASSPPRTGTDTQYFGPGTRLTVL.

This clone was seen once. The chain recombines TRBV7-2 with TRBJ1-1, with unresolved D. CDR1 is SGHTA, CDR2 FQGNSA, per germline. This CDR3 has 14 amino acids. Trimming cost V 2 bases and J 4 bases, with 11 bases left between them. The CDR3 region has the DNA TGTGCCAGCAGCTTATATAATGGAATCACTGAAGCTTTCTTT. Protein sequence: CASSLYNGITEAFF. The entire variable domain, with the rest obtained from reference TRBV7-2 and TRBJ1-1, is as follows: GAGVSQSPSNKVTEKGKDVELRCDPISGHTALYWYRQSLGQGLEFLIYFQGNSAPDKSGLPSDRFSAERTGGSVSTLTIQRTQQEDSAVYLCASSLYNGITEAFFGQGTRLTVV.

There are a few counts of this clone. The rearrangement uses TRBV30 and TRBJ1-1; D remains unclear. V was shortened by 3 bases and J by 3 bases, with 11 bases between the two germline ends. Germline V gives CDR1 GTSNPN, CDR2 SVGIG (reference sequence). The CDR3 is 13 residues long. This CDR3 is CAWSKALDTEAFF. CDR3 nucleotides: TGTGCCTGGAGCAAGGCTTTAGACACTGAAGCTTTCTTT.

With respect to this clone: Other DNA sequences of this sample code for an identical CDR3. In nucleotides, the CDR3 is TGCGCCAGCAGCTTGGTTCAGGGTGGCTACACCTTC. Encoded protein: CASSLVQGGYTF. The chain links TRBV5-1 to TRBJ1-2, with D possibly TRBD1 on 5 matching bases. V was trimmed by 0 bases and J by 7 bases, leaving 7 bases between them. Germline lookup yields CDR1 SGHRS and CDR2 YFSETQ. The CDR3 sequence is 12 residues long.

The rearrangement uses TRBV12-5 and TRBJ2-5, with a tentative D call TRBD2 (5 bases). This CDR3 has 15 amino acids. Trimming shortened V by 5 bases and J by 5 bases, and 18 bases separated the two germline ends. CDR1 LGHNT and CDR2 FRNRAP come from the germline V gene. For the CDR3, the DNA is TGTGCTAGTGGTCCGGGGAATTCCAACGAGGAGACCCAGTACTTC. Its protein product is CASGPGNSNEETQYF.

This chain joins TRBV29-1 and TRBJ2-5; 8 positions match TRBD2. TRBJ2-7 explains the end of the DNA better; the J call may be wrong. The CDR3 totals 13 residues. Germline V gives CDR1 SQVTM, CDR2 ANQGSEA. This CDR3 reads CSAGGLAAYEQYF. Here the CDR3 DNA reads TGCAGCGCGGGGGGGCTAGCGGCTTACGAGCAGTACTTC.

The V gene is TRBV10-3, the J gene TRBJ1-2; 8 nucleotides line up with TRBD1. Germline-derived CDR1 and CDR2 are ENHRY and SYGVKD. V dropped 5 bases and J dropped 4; count of bases not matched to a gene: 6. CDR3 size: 14 residues. The CDR3 sequence is CAISPGGTGYGYTF. CDR3 nucleotide sequence: TGTGCCATCAGTCCCGGGGGGACAGGCTATGGCTACACCTTC.

This chain uses TRBV11-2 with TRBJ2-1, with 7 bases identical to TRBD2. The V segment lost 5 bases and the J segment 4 bases; nucleotides outside the gene matches: 11. The germline V gene encodes CDR1 SGHAT and CDR2 FQNNGV. The length of the CDR3 is 16 residues. The CDR3 DNA is TGTGCCAGCAGCCCCCTGGGCGGGAGCCGTTACAATGAGCAGTTCTTC. Its translation: CASSPLGGSRYNEQFF.

The genes are TRBV11-3 and TRBJ2-1; 9 bases agree with TRBD2. J lost 7 bases, V lost 1 base, and 11 bases had no gene match. The CDR3 length is 17 residues. Germline CDR1 SGHNT, CDR2 YENEEA. CDR3 sequence reads: CASSLVVGGRASNEQFF. The CDR3, as DNA: TGTGCCAGCAGCTTAGTGGTAGGCGGGAGGGCCTCAAATGAGCAGTTCTTC.

V gene TRBV6-5 combines with J gene TRBJ2-7; either TRBD1 or TRBD2 may fit D (5 bases each). Trimming removed 6 bases at V and 9 bases at J, with 24 bases between. Germline CDR1 is MNHEY and CDR2 is SVGAGI. The CDR3 contains 15 residues. The CDR3 here is CASSLDGTYTTWQYF. DNA for the CDR3: TGTGCCAGCAGCCTCGACGGGACGTATACTACCTGGCAGTACTTC.